The clone carrying this TCR beta chain was seen a single time. This CDR3 has 12 amino acids. V was clipped by 2 bases and J by 9 bases, with 8 bases between them. Germline CDR1 reads KGHSH; CDR2 reads LQKENI. These data come from a study of blood T cell repertoires in COVID-19. At the level of the study: Sites across the United States, Italy and Spain contributed samples from acute and convalescent COVID-19.

Original processing notes: Estimates of nucleated cell counts were drawn from the amplification of reference gene primers. Data came from immunoSEQ multiplex PCR; TCRdb stores just in-frame clones and leaves some out. The V and J calls and clone size were taken over from that table, and D and trimming were inferred from the DNA. This table holds 200,000 to 250,000 clones, roughly 80% found once. What was sequenced was peripheral blood. The chain has TRBV18 and TRBJ2-1; D gene ambiguous. The source of this sequence is a young woman with acute or convalescent COVID-19. CDR3 nucleotides: TGTGCCAGCTCACCATATAGAGGTGAGCAGTTCTTC. This translates into CASSPYRGEQFF.